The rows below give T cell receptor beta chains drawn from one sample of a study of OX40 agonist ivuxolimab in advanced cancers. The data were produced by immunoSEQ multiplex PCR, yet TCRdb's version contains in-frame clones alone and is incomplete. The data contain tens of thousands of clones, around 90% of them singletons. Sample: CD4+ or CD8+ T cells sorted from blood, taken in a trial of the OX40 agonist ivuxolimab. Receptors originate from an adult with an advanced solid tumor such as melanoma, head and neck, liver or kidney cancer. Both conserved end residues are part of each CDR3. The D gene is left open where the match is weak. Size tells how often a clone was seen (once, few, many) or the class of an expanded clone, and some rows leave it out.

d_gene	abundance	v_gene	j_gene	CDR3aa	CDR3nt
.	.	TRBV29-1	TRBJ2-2	CSASRDGNGELFF	TGCAGCGCCTCAAGGGACGGTAACGGGGAGCTGTTTTTT
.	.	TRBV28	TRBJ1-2	CASSSSGKNYGYTF	TGTGCCAGCAGTTCGTCAGGGAAGAACTATGGCTACACCTTC
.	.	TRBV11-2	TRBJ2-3	CASSLPGIGTQYF	TGTGCCAGCAGCTTACCAGGGATAGGTACGCAGTATTTT
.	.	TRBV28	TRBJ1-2	CASIIDGYGYTF	TGTGCCAGTATTATTGACGGCTATGGCTACACCTTC
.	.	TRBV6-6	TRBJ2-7	CASSYQGRRQDEQYF	TGTGCCAGCAGTTACCAGGGTAGGCGTCAAGACGAGCAGTACTTC
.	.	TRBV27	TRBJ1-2	CASSFRENYGYTF	TGTGCCAGCAGTTTTCGGGAGAACTATGGCTACACCTTC
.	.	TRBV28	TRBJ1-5	CASSERVGGSNQPQHF	TGTGCCAGCAGTGAACGGGTTGGGGGTAGCAATCAGCCCCAGCATTTT
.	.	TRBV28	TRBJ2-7	CASSAPTRGTSYEQYF	TGTGCCAGCAGTGCGCCCACCCGGGGTACCTCCTACGAGCAGTACTTC
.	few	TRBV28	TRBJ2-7	CASSTLLVEQYF	TGTGCCAGCAGTACCCTCCTTGTCGAGCAGTACTTC
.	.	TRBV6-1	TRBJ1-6	CASSARSYNSPLHF	TGTGCCAGCAGTGCCCGCTCCTATAATTCACCCCTCCACTTT
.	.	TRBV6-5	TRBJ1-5	CASSSGMGNKPQHF	TGTGCCAGCAGCTCTGGAATGGGGAACAAGCCCCAGCATTTT
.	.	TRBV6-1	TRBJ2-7	CASRARRFAYEQYF	TGTGCCAGCAGGGCCCGAAGGTTCGCCTACGAGCAGTACTTC
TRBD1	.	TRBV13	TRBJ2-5	CASRRTGVETQYF	TGTGCCAGCAGGAGGACAGGGGTAGAGACCCAGTACTTC
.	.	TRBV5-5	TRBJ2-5	CASSLGTKETQYF	TGTGCCAGCAGCTTGGGGACGAAAGAGACCCAGTACTTC
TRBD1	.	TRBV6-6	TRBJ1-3	CASSYSGQGFRNTIYF	TGTGCCAGCAGTTACTCGGGACAGGGGTTTCGAAACACCATATATTTT
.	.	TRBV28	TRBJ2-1	CASSGTPHGAGHYNEQFF	TGTGCCAGCAGTGGGACCCCGCACGGCGCGGGCCACTACAATGAGCAGTTCTTC
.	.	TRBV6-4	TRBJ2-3	CASSDNPRSYTQYF	TGTGCCAGCAGTGACAATCCTCGTTCTTATACGCAGTATTTT
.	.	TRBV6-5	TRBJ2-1	CASSYYSNNEQFF	TGTGCCAGCAGTTACTACTCGAACAATGAGCAGTTCTTC
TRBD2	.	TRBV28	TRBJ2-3	CASSSGGTDTQYF	TGTGCCAGCAGTTCGGGGGGGACAGATACGCAGTATTTT
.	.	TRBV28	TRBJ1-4	CASSLYGPETNEKLFF	TGTGCCAGCAGTTTATACGGTCCGGAGACTAATGAAAAACTGTTTTTT
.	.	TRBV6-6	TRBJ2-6	CASSTTSGFSNVLTF	TGTGCCAGCAGTACAACCTCAGGTTTCTCCAACGTCCTGACTTTC
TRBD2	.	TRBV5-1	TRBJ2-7	CASSLRLAGGLSYEQYF	TGCGCCAGCAGCCTCCGGTTAGCGGGAGGGCTGTCCTACGAGCAGTACTTT
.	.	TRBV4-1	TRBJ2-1	CASSQDGPGPAISYNEQFF	TGCGCCAGCAGCCAAGATGGGCCAGGCCCGGCCATCTCCTACAATGAGCAGTTCTTC
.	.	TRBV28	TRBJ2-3	CASSLVMVGSDTQYF	TGTGCCAGCAGTTTAGTGATGGTAGGGTCAGATACGCAGTATTTT
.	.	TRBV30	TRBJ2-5	CAWSLTQETQYF	TGTGCCTGGAGTCTGACCCAAGAGACCCAGTACTTC
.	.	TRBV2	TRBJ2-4	CASSEDLAKNIQYF	TGTGCCAGCAGTGAAGATTTAGCCAAAAACATTCAGTACTTC
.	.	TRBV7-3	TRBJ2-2	CASSTLIGGPNTGELFF	TGTGCCAGCAGCACACTTATCGGGGGGCCGAACACCGGGGAGCTGTTTTTT
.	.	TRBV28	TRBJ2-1	CASSFDEGYEQFF	TGTGCCAGCAGTTTCGACGAGGGCTATGAGCAGTTCTTC
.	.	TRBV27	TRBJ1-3	CASSLSYRTLGSGNTIYF	TGTGCCAGCAGCCTAAGTTATAGGACTCTCGGCTCTGGAAACACCATATATTTT
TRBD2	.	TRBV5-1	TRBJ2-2	CASSPSGRGNTGELFF	TGCGCCAGCAGCCCTAGCGGGAGGGGGAACACCGGGGAGCTGTTTTTT
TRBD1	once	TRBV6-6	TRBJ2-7	CASSRDRGRVGEQYF	TGTGCCAGCAGTCGGGACAGGGGGCGAGTCGGCGAGCAGTACTTC
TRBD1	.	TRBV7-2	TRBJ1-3	CASSLRGPYSGNTIYF	TGTGCCAGCAGCTTAAGGGGGCCGTACTCTGGAAACACCATATATTTT
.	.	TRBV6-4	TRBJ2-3	CASSDSGVGDTQYF	TGTGCCAGCAGTGACTCGGGGGTAGGAGATACGCAGTATTTT
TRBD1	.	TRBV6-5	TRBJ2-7	CASAGQGRYEQYF	TGTGCCAGCGCGGGACAGGGTAGGTACGAGCAGTACTTC
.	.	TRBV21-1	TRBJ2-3	CASSKEGSGGDTQYF	TGTGCCAGCAGCAAAGAAGGATCAGGAGGAGATACGCAGTATTTT
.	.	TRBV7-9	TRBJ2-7	CASSSTGMVEQYF	TGTGCCAGCAGCTCAACAGGTATGGTCGAGCAGTACTTC
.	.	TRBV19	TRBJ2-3	CASRASGSTDMQYF	TGTGCCAGTAGGGCCAGCGGAAGCACAGATATGCAGTATTTT
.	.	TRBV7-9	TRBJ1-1	CASSFPLGAAGTEAFF	TGTGCCAGCAGCTTTCCCCTGGGGGCAGCGGGCACTGAAGCTTTCTTT
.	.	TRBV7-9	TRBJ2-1	CASSRPANEQFF	TGTGCCAGCAGCCGGCCAGCTAATGAGCAGTTCTTC
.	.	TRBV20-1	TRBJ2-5	CSARVQETQYF	TGCAGTGCTAGAGTCCAAGAGACCCAGTACTTC
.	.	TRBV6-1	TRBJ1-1	CASSEVSGGKPEAFF	TGTGCCAGCAGTGAAGTATCCGGGGGCAAGCCTGAAGCTTTCTTT
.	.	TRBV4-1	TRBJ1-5	CASSQVGAGTQPQHF	TGCGCCAGCAGCCAAGTTGGAGCAGGGACCCAGCCCCAGCATTTT
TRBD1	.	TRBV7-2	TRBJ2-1	CASSFSPTGGNEQFF	TGTGCCAGCAGCTTTTCCCCGACAGGGGGGAATGAGCAGTTCTTC
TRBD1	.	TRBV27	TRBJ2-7	CASSLVGTGFEQYF	TGTGCCAGCAGTTTAGTCGGGACAGGTTTCGAGCAGTACTTC
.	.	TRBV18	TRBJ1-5	CASSPRDLGSNQPQHF	TGTGCCAGCTCACCACGAGACCTTGGAAGCAATCAGCCCCAGCATTTT
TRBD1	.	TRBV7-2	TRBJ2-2	CASSLGRDRGQTGELFF	TGTGCCAGCAGCTTAGGGCGGGACAGGGGGCAGACCGGGGAGCTGTTTTTT
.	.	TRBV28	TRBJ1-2	CASSLIRGKDAGYTF	TGTGCCAGCAGTTTGATTCGGGGGAAGGACGCTGGCTACACCTTC
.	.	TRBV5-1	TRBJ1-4	CASREGISEKLFF	TGCGCCAGCAGGGAGGGGATATCTGAAAAACTGTTTTTT
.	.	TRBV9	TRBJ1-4	CASSVQPTNEKLFF	TGTGCCAGCAGCGTACAGCCAACTAATGAAAAACTGTTTTTT
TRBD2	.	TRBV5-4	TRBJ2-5	CASRPGLASETQYF	TGTGCCAGCAGGCCGGGACTAGCGTCAGAGACCCAGTACTTC
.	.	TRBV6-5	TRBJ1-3	CASSSAHGDGNTIYF	TGTGCCAGCAGTTCCGCCCATGGGGACGGAAACACCATATATTTT
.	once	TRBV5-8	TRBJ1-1	CASSLEAGTHEAFF	TGTGCCAGCAGCTTGGAGGCAGGTACCCACGAAGCTTTCTTT
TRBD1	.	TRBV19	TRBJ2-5	CASSTGQGRETQYF	TGTGCCAGTAGTACTGGACAGGGCCGGGAGACCCAGTACTTC